This TCR beta chain emerged from a study of blood T cell repertoires in COVID-19. Study information: The United States, Italy and Spain were the sources of the acute and convalescent COVID-19 samples.

The CDR3 covers 11 residues. Between the trimmed V and J ends, which lost 6 bases and 7 bases, there was a span of 9 bases. Data came from immunoSEQ multiplex PCR; TCRdb stores just in-frame clones and leaves some out. The data show over 200,000 clones, around nine tenths seen once. This chain uses TRBV12-3 or TRBV12-4 with TRBJ1-1, with D tentatively TRBD1 (6 bases). The clonotype was recovered from a young woman with acute COVID-19. The sample taken for sequencing was PBMCs or T cells enriched from blood (not recorded which). CDR3 in DNA: TGTGCCAGCAGAACAGGGATTGAAGCTTTCTTT. It encodes CASRTGIEAFF.